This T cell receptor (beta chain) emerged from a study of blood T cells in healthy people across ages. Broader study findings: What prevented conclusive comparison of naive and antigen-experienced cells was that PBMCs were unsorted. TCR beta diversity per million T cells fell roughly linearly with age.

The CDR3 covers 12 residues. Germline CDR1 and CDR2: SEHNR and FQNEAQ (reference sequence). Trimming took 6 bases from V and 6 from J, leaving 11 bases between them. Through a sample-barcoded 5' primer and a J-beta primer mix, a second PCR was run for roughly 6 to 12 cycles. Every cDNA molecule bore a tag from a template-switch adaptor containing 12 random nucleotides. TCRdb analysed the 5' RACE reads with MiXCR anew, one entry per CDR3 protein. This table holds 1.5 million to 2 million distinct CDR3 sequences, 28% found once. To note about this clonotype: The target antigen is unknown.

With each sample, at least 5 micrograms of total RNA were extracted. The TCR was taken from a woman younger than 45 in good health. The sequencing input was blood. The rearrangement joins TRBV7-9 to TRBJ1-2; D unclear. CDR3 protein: CASSISIDGYTF. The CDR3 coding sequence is TGTGCCAGCAGTATTTCGATAGATGGCTACACCTTC.